The clone carrying this T cell receptor (beta chain) was detected a few times. The CDR3 sequence is 13 residues long. Germline V gene sequence: CDR1 MNHEY, CDR2 SMNVEV (reference sequence). Trimming left V 5 bases short and J 4 bases short, with 12 bases between. Original methodology: The detection floor for productive clonotype frequency was 2.59 x 10-5. The assay was immunoSEQ multiplex PCR, and TCRdb's table has in-frame clones only and misses some. V and J calls and clone size are those listed in that table; D and trimming were worked out from the DNA. The data hold tens of thousands of clones, with 70% to 85% observed a single time. This sample was included in a study of STAT5B mutations in CD4+ large granular lymphocyte leukemia.

This TCR was sampled from a human donor in good health. The specimen sequenced was CD4+ T cells from blood buffy coats. The chain has TRBV27 and TRBJ2-7; TRBD1 might be the D (5 bases). The CDR3 is CASSLRTPYEQYF. The CDR3, as DNA: TGTGCCAGCAGTCTGAGGACACCATACGAGCAGTACTTC.